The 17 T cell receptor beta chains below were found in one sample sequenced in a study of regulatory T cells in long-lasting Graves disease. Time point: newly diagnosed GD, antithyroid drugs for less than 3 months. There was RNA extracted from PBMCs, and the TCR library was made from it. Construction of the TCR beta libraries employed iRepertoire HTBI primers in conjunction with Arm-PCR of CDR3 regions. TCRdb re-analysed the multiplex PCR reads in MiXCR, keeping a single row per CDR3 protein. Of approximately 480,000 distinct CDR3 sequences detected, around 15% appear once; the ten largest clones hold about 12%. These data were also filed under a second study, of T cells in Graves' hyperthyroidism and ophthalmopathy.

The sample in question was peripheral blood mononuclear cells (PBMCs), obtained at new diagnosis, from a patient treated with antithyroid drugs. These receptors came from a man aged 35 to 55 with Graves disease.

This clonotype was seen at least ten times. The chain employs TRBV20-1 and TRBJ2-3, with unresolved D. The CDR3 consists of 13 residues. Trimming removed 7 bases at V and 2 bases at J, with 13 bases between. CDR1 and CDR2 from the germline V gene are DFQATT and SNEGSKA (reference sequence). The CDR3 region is CSVYGGDTDTQYF. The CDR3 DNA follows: TGCAGTGTTTACGGTGGGGACACAGATACGCAGTATTTT.

CDR3 nucleotides: TGTGCCAGCAGTTACTCTGGAAAACGCACAGATACGCAGTATTTT. Translation gives CASSYSGKRTDTQYF. The V gene is TRBV6-5, the J gene TRBJ2-3; D is unclear. The CDR3 extends over 15 amino acids. CDR1 and CDR2 from the germline V gene are MNHEY and SVGAGI. The germline V and J ends were trimmed by 0 bases and 1 base, with 8 bases remaining between them.

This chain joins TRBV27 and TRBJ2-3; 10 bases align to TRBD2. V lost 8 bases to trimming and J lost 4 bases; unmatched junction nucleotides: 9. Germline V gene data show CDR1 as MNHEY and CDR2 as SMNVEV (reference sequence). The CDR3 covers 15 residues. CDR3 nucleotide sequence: TGTGCCAGCCGGGGGCCTAGCGGGAGCTCAGATACGCAGTATTTT. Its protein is CASRGPSGSSDTQYF.

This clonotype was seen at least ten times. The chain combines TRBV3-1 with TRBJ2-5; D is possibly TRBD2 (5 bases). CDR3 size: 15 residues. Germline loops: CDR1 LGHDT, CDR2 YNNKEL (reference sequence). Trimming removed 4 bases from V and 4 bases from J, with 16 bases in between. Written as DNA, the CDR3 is TGTGCCAGCAGCCCAGCCAGCCCGGCGGGAGAGACCCAGTACTTC. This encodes CASSPASPAGETQYF.

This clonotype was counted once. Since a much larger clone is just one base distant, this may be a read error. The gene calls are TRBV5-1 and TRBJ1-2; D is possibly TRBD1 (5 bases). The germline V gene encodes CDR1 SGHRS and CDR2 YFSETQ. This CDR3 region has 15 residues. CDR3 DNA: TGCACCAGCAGCTCCATGCCAGGGAGGGAATATGGCTACACCTTC. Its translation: CTSSSMPGREYGYTF.

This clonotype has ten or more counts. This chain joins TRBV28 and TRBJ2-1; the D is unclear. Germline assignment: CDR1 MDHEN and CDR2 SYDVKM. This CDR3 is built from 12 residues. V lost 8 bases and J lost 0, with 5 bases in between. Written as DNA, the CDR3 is TGTGCCAGCGTCGGCTCCTACAATGAGCAGTTCTTC. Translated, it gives CASVGSYNEQFF.

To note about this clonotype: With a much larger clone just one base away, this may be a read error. CDR3 coding DNA: TGTGCCAGCAGTTTAATGGGGGGGAGAGAGCAGTGCTTC. This codes for CASSLMGGREQCF. The rearrangement uses TRBV27 and TRBJ2-7, with TRBD2 matching over 7 bases. The CDR3 is 13 residues long. Germline CDR1 and CDR2: MNHEY and SMNVEV (reference sequence).

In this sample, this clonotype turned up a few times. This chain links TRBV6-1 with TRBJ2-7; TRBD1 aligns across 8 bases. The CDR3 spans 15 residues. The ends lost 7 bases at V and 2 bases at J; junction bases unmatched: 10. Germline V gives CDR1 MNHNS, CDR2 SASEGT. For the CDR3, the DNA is TGTGCCAGCACCGAGGGGACAGGACGAACCTACGAGCAGTACTTC. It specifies CASTEGTGRTYEQYF.

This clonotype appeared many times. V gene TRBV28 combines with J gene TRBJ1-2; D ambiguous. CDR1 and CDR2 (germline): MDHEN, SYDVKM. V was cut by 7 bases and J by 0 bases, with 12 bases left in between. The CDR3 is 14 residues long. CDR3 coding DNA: TGTGCCAGCACCATTGGTACTTCTAACTATGGCTACACCTTC. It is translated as CASTIGTSNYGYTF.

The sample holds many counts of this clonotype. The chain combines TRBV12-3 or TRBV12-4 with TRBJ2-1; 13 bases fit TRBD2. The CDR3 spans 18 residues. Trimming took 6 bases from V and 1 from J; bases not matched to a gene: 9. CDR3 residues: CASRSGTSGTASYNEQFF. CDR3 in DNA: TGTGCCAGCAGATCCGGGACTAGCGGGACGGCTTCCTACAATGAGCAGTTCTTC.

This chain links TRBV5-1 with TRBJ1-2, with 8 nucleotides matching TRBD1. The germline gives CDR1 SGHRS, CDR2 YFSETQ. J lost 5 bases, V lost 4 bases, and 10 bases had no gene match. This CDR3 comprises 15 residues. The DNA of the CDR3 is TGCGCCAGCAGCCCGGGGGACAGGTCTCCTTATGGCTACACCTTC. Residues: CASSPGDRSPYGYTF.

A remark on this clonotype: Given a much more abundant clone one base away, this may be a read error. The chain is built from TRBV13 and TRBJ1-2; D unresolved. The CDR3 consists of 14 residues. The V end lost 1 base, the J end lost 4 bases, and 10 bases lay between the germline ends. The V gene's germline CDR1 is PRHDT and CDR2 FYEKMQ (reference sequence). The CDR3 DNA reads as TGTGCCAGCAGCTTAGACGACCCGGCCTATGGCTACACCTTC. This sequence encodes CASSLDDPAYGYTF.

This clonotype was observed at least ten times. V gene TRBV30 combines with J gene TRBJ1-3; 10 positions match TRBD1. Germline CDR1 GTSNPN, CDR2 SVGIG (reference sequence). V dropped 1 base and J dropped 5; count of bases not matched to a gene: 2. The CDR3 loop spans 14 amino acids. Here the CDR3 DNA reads TGTGCCTGGAGTGGGGACAGGGGAAGAAACACCATATATTTT. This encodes CAWSGDRGRNTIYF.

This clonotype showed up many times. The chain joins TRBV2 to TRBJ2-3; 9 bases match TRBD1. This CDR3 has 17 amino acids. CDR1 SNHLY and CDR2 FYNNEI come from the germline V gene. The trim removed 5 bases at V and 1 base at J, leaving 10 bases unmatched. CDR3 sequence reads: CASSTWDRAFGTDTQYF. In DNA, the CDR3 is TGTGCCAGCAGTACTTGGGACAGGGCCTTTGGCACAGATACGCAGTATTTT.

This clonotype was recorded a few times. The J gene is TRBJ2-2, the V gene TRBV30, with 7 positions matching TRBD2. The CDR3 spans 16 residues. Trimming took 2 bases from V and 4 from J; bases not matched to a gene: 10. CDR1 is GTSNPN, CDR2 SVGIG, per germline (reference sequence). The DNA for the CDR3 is TGTGCCTGGAGTCCTCCCAGCGGGACGAGCACCGGGGAGCTGTTTTTT. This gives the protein CAWSPPSGTSTGELFF.

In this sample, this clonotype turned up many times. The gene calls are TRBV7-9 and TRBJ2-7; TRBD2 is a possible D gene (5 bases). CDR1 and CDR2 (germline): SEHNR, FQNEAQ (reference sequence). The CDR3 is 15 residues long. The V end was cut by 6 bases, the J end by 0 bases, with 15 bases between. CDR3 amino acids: CASRPRVASSYEQYF. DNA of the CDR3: TGTGCCAGCAGACCCCGGGTAGCGAGCTCCTACGAGCAGTACTTC.

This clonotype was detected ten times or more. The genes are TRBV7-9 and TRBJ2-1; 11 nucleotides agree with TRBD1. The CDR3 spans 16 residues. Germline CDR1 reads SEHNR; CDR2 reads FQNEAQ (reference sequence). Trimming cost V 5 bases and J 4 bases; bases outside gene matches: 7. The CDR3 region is CASSARTGGRYNEQFF. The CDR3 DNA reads TGTGCCAGCAGCGCCCGGACAGGGGGCCGTTACAATGAGCAGTTCTTC.